A selection of T cell receptor beta chains follows, all from one sample in a study of spatial heterogeneity in lung cancer. Each CDR3 protein gets one entry after TCRdb re-called the 5' RACE reads with MiXCR. The sample contains approximately 38,000 distinct CDR3 sequences, roughly 6% of which appear only once. Specimen: PBMCs, collected at surgery. Every receptor here comes from a male donor with early-stage non-small cell lung cancer. The CDR3 runs from the conserved cysteine through the conserved F or W. A D gene is named only where the DNA matches it firmly. The size entry is marked missing in some rows and otherwise reads once, few, many or a size class.

abundance | d_gene | j_gene | v_gene | CDR3aa | CDR3nt
medium-sized | . | TRBJ2-7 | TRBV20-1 | CSARDDYPYEQYF | TGCAGTGCTAGAGATGACTACCCCTACGAGCAGTACTTC
. | . | TRBJ1-2 | TRBV9 | CASSAGYPEDANYGYTF | TGTGCCAGCAGCGCCGGGTACCCCGAGGATGCTAACTATGGCTACACCTTC
many | TRBD2 | TRBJ2-1 | TRBV4-1 | CASSQAGGPYNEQFF | TGCGCCAGCAGCCAAGCGGGGGGTCCCTACAATGAGCAGTTCTTC
many | TRBD2 | TRBJ2-2 | TRBV3-1 | CASSQEWRGSRELFF | TGTGCCAGCAGCCAAGAGTGGCGGGGGAGCCGGGAGCTGTTTTTT
many | . | TRBJ2-2 | TRBV6-5 | CASSYADRFRYTGELFF | TGTGCCAGCAGTTACGCTGACCGTTTTCGATACACCGGGGAGCTGTTTTTT
. | TRBD1 | TRBJ2-2 | TRBV5-1 | CASSPGDRDTGELFF | TGCGCCAGCAGCCCCGGGGACAGAGACACCGGGGAGCTGTTTTTT
many | . | TRBJ2-1 | TRBV21-1 | CASSKEEELGLPKYNEQFF | TGTGCCAGCAGCAAAGAAGAGGAACTAGGCTTACCGAAATACAATGAGCAGTTCTTC
many | . | TRBJ1-4 | TRBV20-1 | CSASPGATNEKLFF | TGCAGTGCTAGCCCTGGAGCAACTAATGAAAAACTGTTTTTT
many | TRBD1 | TRBJ1-5 | TRBV6-5 | CASSIDRAPNQPQHF | TGTGCCAGCAGCATAGACAGGGCCCCCAATCAGCCCCAGCATTTT
few | . | TRBJ1-5 | TRBV5-8 | CASSLGGRLLYSNQPQHF | TGTGCCAGCAGCTTGGGCGGTCGCCTCCTTTATAGCAATCAGCCCCAGCATTTT
many | TRBD1 | TRBJ1-1 | TRBV28 | CASLTGGGMNTEAFF | TGTGCCAGTCTGACAGGGGGCGGCATGAACACTGAAGCTTTCTTT
. | . | TRBJ2-1 | TRBV6-1 | CASSEYHNEQFF | TGTGCCAGCAGTGAATACCACAATGAGCAGTTCTTC
many | . | TRBJ2-4 | TRBV4-3 | CASSQDEGGRGNNIQYF | TGCGCCAGCAGCCAAGATGAGGGGGGAAGGGGCAATAACATTCAGTACTTC
few | TRBD1 | TRBJ1-4 | TRBV12-3/TRBV12-4 | CASTLQTGWNEKLFF | TGTGCCAGCACCCTACAGACAGGGTGGAATGAAAAACTGTTTTTT
few | . | TRBJ1-1 | TRBV18 | CASSPGVTEAFF | TGTGCCAGCTCACCAGGGGTCACTGAAGCTTTCTTT
many | . | TRBJ1-1 | TRBV18 | CASSSGFEAFF | TGTGCCAGCTCATCGGGGTTTGAAGCTTTCTTT
. | TRBD1 | TRBJ1-5 | TRBV7-2 | CASSPQTGLNQPQHF | TGTGCCAGCAGCCCTCAGACAGGGCTCAATCAGCCCCAGCATTTT
many | . | TRBJ2-3 | TRBV5-1 | CASSQGGTRDTQYF | TGCGCCAGCAGCCAGGGGGGCACGCGGGATACGCAGTATTTT
many | . | TRBJ2-7 | TRBV13 | CASSLGIMKGGSF | TGTGCCAGCAGCTTAGGGATCATGAAGGGGGGGAGCTTC
. | . | TRBJ1-2 | TRBV5-4 | CASSLDQANYGYTF | TGTGCCAGCAGTCTGGACCAAGCTAACTATGGCTACACCTTC
. | TRBD1 | TRBJ1-5 | TRBV7-3 | CASSSLGQNEPQHF | TGTGCCAGCAGCTCACTGGGACAGAATGAGCCCCAGCATTTT
many | . | TRBJ1-3 | TRBV11-1 | CASSLGTGSGNTIYF | TGTGCCAGCAGCTTAGGCACCGGCTCTGGAAACACCATATATTTT
. | . | TRBJ1-2 | TRBV6-2/TRBV6-3 | CDSSYGTGTYYGYTF | TGTGACAGCAGTTACGGGACGGGGACGTACTATGGCTACACCTTC
many | . | TRBJ2-7 | TRBV9 | CASSVAAGAYEQYF | TGTGCCAGCAGCGTAGCGGCAGGGGCCTACGAGCAGTACTTC
many | . | TRBJ2-1 | TRBV6-1 | CAIGKWGPGVGNEQFF | TGTGCCATCGGGAAATGGGGTCCCGGGGTTGGCAATGAGCAGTTCTTC
. | . | TRBJ1-1 | TRBV18 | CASSATREETEAFF | TGTGCCAGCTCAGCCACGAGGGAAGAGACTGAAGCTTTCTTT
many | . | TRBJ1-2 | TRBV5-1 | CASSLFSGGSGYTF | TGCGCCAGCAGCTTGTTTTCGGGGGGCTCTGGCTACACCTTC
many | TRBD2 | TRBJ2-7 | TRBV9 | CASSDRPGGSADEQYF | TGTGCCAGCAGCGACCGCCCGGGGGGGTCGGCTGACGAGCAGTACTTC
few | . | TRBJ2-3 | TRBV5-6 | CASSLTAAADTQYF | TGTGCCAGCAGCCTGACAGCGGCGGCAGATACGCAGTATTTT
many | . | TRBJ1-2 | TRBV12-3/TRBV12-4 | CASSSGITYGYTF | TGTGCCAGCAGTTCCGGGATTACCTATGGCTACACCTTC
few | TRBD1 | TRBJ2-1 | TRBV20-1 | CSARDLVGGQGYNEQFF | TGCAGTGCTAGAGATCTGGTGGGGGGACAGGGGTACAATGAGCAGTTCTTC
many | . | TRBJ2-5 | TRBV4-2 | CASSQDLKTQYF | TGTGCCAGCAGCCAAGATTTGAAGACCCAGTACTTC
. | . | TRBJ1-6 | TRBV10-2 | CASSESYDNSPLHF | TGCGCCAGCAGTGAGTCTTACGACAATTCACCCCTCCACTTT
many | . | TRBJ2-3 | TRBV7-7 | CASSLDLLDTQYF | TGTGCTAGCAGCTTAGACCTATTAGATACGCAGTATTTT
few | . | TRBJ1-2 | TRBV5-5 | CASSLRYREGYTF | TGTGCCAGCAGCTTGAGGTACAGGGAAGGCTACACCTTC
many | TRBD1 | TRBJ2-3 | TRBV24-1 | CATSDRTGKITDTQYF | TGTGCCACCAGTGATCGGACAGGGAAGATCACAGATACGCAGTATTTT
many | . | TRBJ2-3 | TRBV5-1 | CASSLGLRQAVTDTQYF | TGCGCCAGCAGCTTGGGTCTTCGGCAGGCTGTGACAGATACGCAGTATTTT
few | TRBD2 | TRBJ2-3 | TRBV20-1 | CSAARTSPRTDTQYF | TGCAGTGCTGCCCGGACTAGCCCACGCACAGATACGCAGTATTTT
many | . | TRBJ2-3 | TRBV7-2 | CASSLLGARTDTQYF | TGTGCCAGTAGCCTTTTGGGGGCTCGCACAGATACGCAGTATTTT
many | . | TRBJ1-4 | TRBV7-8 | CASSPRQAGEKLFF | TGTGCCAGCAGCCCTAGACAGGCAGGTGAAAAACTGTTTTTT
many | . | TRBJ1-6 | TRBV12-3/TRBV12-4 | CASSLGRENSPLHF | TGTGCCAGCAGTTTAGGACGGGAAAATTCACCCCTCCACTTT
many | . | TRBJ1-4 | TRBV12-3/TRBV12-4 | CASSLSSGGEKLFF | TGTGCCAGCAGTCTATCATCCGGGGGCGAAAAACTGTTTTTT
many | TRBD1 | TRBJ1-6 | TRBV15 | CATSRDIGTGGPLHF | TGTGCCACCAGCAGAGATATAGGGACAGGAGGTCCCCTCCACTTT
many | . | TRBJ2-3 | TRBV5-1 | CASSLGTSTDTQYF | TGCGCCAGCAGCTTGGGGACTAGCACAGATACGCAGTATTTT
. | TRBD1 | TRBJ1-5 | TRBV6-1 | CASSEFGQGWVQLPQHF | TGTGCCAGCAGTGAGTTTGGACAGGGGTGGGTGCAATTGCCCCAGCATTTT
many | . | TRBJ2-3 | TRBV20-1 | CSAAQRDFRNTDTQYF | TGCAGTGCTGCGCAACGGGACTTCCGCAACACAGATACGCAGTATTTT
many | . | TRBJ2-3 | TRBV20-1 | CSALPGAGTDTQYF | TGCAGTGCTCTGCCGGGGGCCGGCACAGATACGCAGTATTTT